This T cell receptor (beta chain) originates from a study of CD8+CD57+ T cells in acquired aplastic anemia (dated by TCRdb to 2016 to 2019). In terms of the full investigation: A mean of 3.2 ug of DNA, ranging from roughly 0.19 to 30 ug, was extracted from sorted CD4+ and CD8+ cells.

TCR repertoires of sorted CD4+ and CD8+ blood T cells from severe aplastic anemia patients and healthy subjects were deep-sequenced in the study. Ficoll-Paque density gradient centrifugation was used to isolate peripheral blood mononuclear cells. Before DNA extraction, CD4+ and CD8+ T cells were sorted with FACS or magnetic beads. TCR beta VDJ combination and CDR3 sequence profiling used genomic DNA as the template. TCR repertoire sequencing was run on an Illumina HiSeq 2000. Per the original workflow: Repertoire assessment relied on Simpson's diversity index, CDR3 size and DJ length profiles, and TRBV/TRBJ rearrangement plots. The most abundant DNA sequence in the deep sequencing data was taken as the immunodominant clone. CDR3 amino acid sequences were checked for sharing between subjects and were compared against published repertoires and the VDJdb database. TCRdb passed the public sequencing reads through fastp at Q25 and MiXCR, retaining productive beta sequences. Each CDR3 protein gets just one entry, which takes the most common genes and DNA from the rows behind it. TCRdb, not the original authors, processed these V and J calls. Recorded for this sample are 200,000 or so distinct CDR3 sequences; 64% of them occurred a single time. The ten most abundant clones make up roughly 46% of the sample.

General study outcomes and caveats: Patients and healthy controls showed no significant difference in CD8+ Simpson's diversity (P=0.060). Roughly 30 CD8+ CDR3 sequences were found to be shared between patients and controls, but these sequences appeared to be highly expressed in patients and within the immunodominant clones of the patients.

The germline V gene provides CDR1 SGHRS and CDR2 YFSETQ. V and J are truncated by 0 bases and 4 bases respectively, leaving an intervening sequence of 13 bases. The CDR3 contains 15 residues, cysteine and phenylalanine counted. This entry keeps only the CDR3 DNA: 45 bases, framed from base 1. About this clonotype itself: No antigen is known for it. No quality values exist for individual bases; no much larger clone is one base distant.

In this chain, TRBV5-1 is recombined with TRBJ2-5; the D gene is perhaps TRBD1, from 5 matching bases. Sequencing used sorted CD4+, CD8+, or CD8+CD57+ T cells (not recorded which) from PBMCs. This TCR was sampled from a human donor with severe aplastic anemia or a healthy control (not recorded which). Here the CDR3 is given as CASSLARVLIETQYF. The sequenced DNA: TGCGCCAGCAGCTTGGCCAGGGTCCTGATAGAGACCCAGTACTTC.